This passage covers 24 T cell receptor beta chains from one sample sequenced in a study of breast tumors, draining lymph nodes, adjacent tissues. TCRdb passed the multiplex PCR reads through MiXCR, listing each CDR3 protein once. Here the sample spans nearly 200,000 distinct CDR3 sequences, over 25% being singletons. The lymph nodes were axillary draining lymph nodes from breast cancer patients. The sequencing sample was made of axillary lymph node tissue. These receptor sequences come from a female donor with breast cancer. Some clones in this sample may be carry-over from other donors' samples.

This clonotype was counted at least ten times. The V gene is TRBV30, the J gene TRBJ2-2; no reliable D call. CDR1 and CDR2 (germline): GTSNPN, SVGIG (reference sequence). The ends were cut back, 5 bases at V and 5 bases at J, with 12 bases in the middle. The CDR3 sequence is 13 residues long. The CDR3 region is CAWETVQTGELFF. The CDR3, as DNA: TGTGCCTGGGAGACCGTACAAACCGGGGAGCTGTTTTTT. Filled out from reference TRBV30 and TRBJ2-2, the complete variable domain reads SQTIHQWPATLVQPVGSPLSLECTVEGTSNPNLYWYRQAAGRGLQLLFYSVGIGQISSEVPQNLSASRPQDRQFILSSKKLLLSDSGFYLCAWETVQTGELFFGEGSRLTVL.

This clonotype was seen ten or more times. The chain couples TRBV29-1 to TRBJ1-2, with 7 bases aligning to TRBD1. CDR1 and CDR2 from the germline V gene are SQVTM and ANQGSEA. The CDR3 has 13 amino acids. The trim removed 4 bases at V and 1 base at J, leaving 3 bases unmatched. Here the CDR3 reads CSVGDSVNYGYTF. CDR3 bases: TGCAGCGTTGGGGACAGCGTTAACTATGGCTACACCTTC.

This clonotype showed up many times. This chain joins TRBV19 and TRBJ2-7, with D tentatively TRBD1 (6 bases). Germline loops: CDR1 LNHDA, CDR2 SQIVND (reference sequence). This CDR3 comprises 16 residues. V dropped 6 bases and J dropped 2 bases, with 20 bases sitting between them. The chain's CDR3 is CASRTNAGVGTYEQYF. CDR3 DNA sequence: TGTGCCAGTAGAACAAACGCAGGGGTGGGGACCTACGAGCAGTACTTC.

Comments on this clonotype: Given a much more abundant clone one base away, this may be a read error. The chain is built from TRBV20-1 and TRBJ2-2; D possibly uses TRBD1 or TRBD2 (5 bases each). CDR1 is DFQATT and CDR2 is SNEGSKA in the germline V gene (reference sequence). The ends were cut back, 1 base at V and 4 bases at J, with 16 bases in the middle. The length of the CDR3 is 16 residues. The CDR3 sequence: CSARGGATSTTGELFF. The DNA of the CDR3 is TGCAGTGCTAGAGGAGGGGCGACTTCGACCACCGGGGAGCTGTTTTTT.

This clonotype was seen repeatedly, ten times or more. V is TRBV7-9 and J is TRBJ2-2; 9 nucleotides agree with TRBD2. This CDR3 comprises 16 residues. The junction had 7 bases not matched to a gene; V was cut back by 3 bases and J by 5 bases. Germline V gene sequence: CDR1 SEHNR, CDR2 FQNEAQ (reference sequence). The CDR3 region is CASSFAAGGRTGELFF. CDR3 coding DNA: TGTGCCAGCAGCTTTGCAGCGGGGGGAAGGACCGGGGAGCTGTTTTTT.

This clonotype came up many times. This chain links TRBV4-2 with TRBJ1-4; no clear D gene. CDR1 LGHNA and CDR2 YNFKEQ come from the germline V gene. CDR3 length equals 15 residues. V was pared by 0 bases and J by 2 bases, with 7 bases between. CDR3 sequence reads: CASSQERRTNEKLFF. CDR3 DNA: TGTGCCAGCAGCCAAGAACGGAGGACTAATGAAAAACTGTTTTTT.

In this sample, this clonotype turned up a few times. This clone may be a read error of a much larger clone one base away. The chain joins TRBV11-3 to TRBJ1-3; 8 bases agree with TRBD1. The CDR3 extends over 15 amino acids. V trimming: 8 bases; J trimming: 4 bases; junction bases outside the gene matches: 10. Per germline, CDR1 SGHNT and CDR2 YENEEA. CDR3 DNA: TGTGCCAGCGGCTCAACAGGGGGGGCCGGAAACACCATATATTTT. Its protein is CASGSTGGAGNTIYF.

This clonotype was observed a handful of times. In nucleotides, the CDR3 is TGCAGTGCTAGAGATCCGTCAACGAACACTGAAGCTTTCTTT. This translates into CSARDPSTNTEAFF. V usage is TRBV20-1 and J usage is TRBJ1-1; no definite D call. CDR3 length: 14 residues. Germline CDR1 and CDR2: DFQATT and SNEGSKA (reference sequence). Trimming removed 0 bases at V and 1 base at J, with 9 bases between.

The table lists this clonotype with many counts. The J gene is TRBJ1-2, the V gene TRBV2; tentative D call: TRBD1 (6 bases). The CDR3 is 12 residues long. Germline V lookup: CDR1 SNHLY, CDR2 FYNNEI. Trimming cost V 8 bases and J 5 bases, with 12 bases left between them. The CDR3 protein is CASGGREYGYTF. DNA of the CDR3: TGTGCCAGCGGGGGCAGGGAATATGGCTACACCTTC.

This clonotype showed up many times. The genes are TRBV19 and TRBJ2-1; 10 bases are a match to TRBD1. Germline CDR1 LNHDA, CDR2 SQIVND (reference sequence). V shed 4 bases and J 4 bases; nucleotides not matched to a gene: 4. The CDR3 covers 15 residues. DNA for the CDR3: TGTGCCAGTAGTACCCGACAGGGGGCGTACAATGAGCAGTTCTTC. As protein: CASSTRQGAYNEQFF.

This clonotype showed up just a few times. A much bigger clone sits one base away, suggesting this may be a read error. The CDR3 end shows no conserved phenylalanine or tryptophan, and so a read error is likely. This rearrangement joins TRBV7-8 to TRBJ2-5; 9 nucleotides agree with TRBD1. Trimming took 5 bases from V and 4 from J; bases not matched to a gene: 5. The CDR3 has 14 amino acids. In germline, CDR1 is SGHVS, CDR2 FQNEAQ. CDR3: CASSRDRVGETQYL. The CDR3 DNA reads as TGTGCCAGCAGCCGGGACAGGGTAGGAGAGACCCAGTACCTC.

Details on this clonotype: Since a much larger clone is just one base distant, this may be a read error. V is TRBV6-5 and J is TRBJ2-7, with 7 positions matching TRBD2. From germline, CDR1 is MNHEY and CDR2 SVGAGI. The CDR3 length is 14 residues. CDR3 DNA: TGTGCCAGCAGTTACCGGGCGGGGGTCGACGAGCGGTACTTC. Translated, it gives CASSYRAGVDERYF.

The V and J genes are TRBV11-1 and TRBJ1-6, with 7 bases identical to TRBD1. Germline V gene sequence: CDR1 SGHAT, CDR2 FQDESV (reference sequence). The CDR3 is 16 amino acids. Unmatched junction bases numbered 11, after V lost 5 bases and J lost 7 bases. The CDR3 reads CASSAEPTGNNSPLHF. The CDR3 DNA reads TGTGCCAGCAGCGCGGAACCGACAGGGAACAATTCACCCCTCCACTTT.

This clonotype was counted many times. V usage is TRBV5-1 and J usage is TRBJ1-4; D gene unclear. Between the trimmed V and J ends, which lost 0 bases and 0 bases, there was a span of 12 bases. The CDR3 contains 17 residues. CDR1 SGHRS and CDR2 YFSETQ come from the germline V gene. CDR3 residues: CASSLGPQPATNEKLFF. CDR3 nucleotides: TGCGCCAGCAGCTTGGGGCCCCAGCCAGCAACTAATGAAAAACTGTTTTTT. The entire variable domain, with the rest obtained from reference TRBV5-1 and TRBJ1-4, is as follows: KAGVTQTPRYLIKTRGQQVTLSCSPISGHRSVSWYQQTPGQGLQFLFEYFSETQRNKGNFPGRFSGRQFSNSRSEMNVSTLELGDSALYLCASSLGPQPATNEKLFFGSGTQLSVL.

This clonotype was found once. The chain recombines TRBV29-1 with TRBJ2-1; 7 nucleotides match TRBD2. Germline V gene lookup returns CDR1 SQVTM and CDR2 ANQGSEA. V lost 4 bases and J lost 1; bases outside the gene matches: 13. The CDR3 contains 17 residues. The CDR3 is CSVVYYLGGSSYNEQFF. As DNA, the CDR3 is TGCAGCGTTGTTTACTACTTGGGGGGGAGTTCCTACAATGAGCAGTTCTTC.

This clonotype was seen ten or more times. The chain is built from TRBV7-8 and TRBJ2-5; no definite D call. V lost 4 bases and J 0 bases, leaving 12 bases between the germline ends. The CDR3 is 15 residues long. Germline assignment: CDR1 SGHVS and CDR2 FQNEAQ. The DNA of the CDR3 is TGTGCCAGCAGCTCCCTCAGACAAAACCAAGAGACCCAGTACTTC. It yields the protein CASSSLRQNQETQYF.

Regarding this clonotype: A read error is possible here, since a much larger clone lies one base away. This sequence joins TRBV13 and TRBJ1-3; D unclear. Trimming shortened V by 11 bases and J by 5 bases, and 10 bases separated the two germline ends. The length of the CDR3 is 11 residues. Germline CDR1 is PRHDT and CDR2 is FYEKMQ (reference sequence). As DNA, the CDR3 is TGTGCCTTAAAGGGTCGAAACACCATATATTTT. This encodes CALKGRNTIYF.

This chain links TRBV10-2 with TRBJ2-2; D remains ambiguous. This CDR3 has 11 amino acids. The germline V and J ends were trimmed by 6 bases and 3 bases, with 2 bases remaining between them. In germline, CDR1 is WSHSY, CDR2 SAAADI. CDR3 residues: CASRHTGELFF. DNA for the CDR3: TGCGCCAGCAGACACACCGGGGAGCTGTTTTTT.

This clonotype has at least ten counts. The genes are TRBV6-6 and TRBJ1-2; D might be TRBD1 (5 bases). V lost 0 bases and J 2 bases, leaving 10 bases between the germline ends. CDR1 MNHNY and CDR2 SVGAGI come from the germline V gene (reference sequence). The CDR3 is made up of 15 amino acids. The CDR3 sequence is CASSYSAGSNYGYTF. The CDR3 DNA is TGTGCCAGCAGTTACTCGGCAGGGTCCAACTATGGCTACACCTTC.

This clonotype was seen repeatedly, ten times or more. In nucleotides, the CDR3 is TGTGCCAGCAGCGTAGGCTTAGGGGATGAGCAGTTCTTC. Its protein is CASSVGLGDEQFF. The J gene is TRBJ2-1, the V gene TRBV9, with D perhaps TRBD1 (5 bases). Trimming removed 0 bases at V and 8 bases at J, with 9 bases between. This CDR3 is 13 amino acids long. Germline V gene lookup returns CDR1 SGDLS and CDR2 YYNGEE. Drawing the rest from reference TRBV9 and TRBJ2-1, the complete variable domain is DSGVTQTPKHLITATGQRVTLRCSPRSGDLSVYWYQQSLDQGLQFLIQYYNGEERAKGNILERFSAQQFPDLHSELNLSSLELGDSALYFCASSVGLGDEQFFGPGTRLTVL.

The CDR3 sequence: CSAPAGTSGGSYNSPLHF. The CDR3 DNA follows: TGCAGTGCTCCGGCGGGGACTAGCGGGGGTTCCTATAATTCACCCCTCCACTTT. The V call is TRBV20-1, the J call TRBJ1-6; TRBD1 might be the D (5 bases). The germline V gene has CDR1 DFQATT and CDR2 SNEGSKA (reference sequence). V lost 5 bases to trimming and J lost 1 base, with 21 bases between them. This CDR3 contains 18 residues.

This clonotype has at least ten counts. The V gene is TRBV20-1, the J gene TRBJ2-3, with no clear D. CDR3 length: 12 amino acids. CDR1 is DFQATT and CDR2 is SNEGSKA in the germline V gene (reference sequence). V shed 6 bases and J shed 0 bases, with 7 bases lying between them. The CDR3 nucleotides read TGCAGTGCCTGGTCTAGCACAGATACGCAGTATTTT. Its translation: CSAWSSTDTQYF.

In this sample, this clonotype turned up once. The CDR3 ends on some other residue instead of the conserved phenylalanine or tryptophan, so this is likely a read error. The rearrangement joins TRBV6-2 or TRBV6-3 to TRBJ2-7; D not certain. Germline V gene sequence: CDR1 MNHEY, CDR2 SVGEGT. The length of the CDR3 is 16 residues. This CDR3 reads CASSHSLRRLSYEQYL. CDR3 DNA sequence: TGTGCCAGCAGTCACTCTCTTAGGCGCCTGAGCTACGAGCAGTACCTC.

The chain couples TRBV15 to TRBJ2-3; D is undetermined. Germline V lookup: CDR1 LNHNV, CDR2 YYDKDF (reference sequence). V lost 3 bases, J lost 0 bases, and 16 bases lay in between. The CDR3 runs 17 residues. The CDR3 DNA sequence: TGTGCCACCAGCAGCCCCCGTAACTTCGCTAGCACAGATACGCAGTATTTT. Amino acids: CATSSPRNFASTDTQYF. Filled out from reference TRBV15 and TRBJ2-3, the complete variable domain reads DAMVIQNPRYQVTQFGKPVTLSCSQTLNHNVMYWYQQKSSQAPKLLFHYYDKDFNNEADTPDNFQSRRPNTSFCFLDIRSPGLGDTAMYLCATSSPRNFASTDTQYFGPGTRLTVL.